The next 27 T cell receptor beta chains were all read from a single sample in a study of CD8+ T cells in alopecia areata. The authors extracted RNA and reverse transcribed it into cDNA as the sequencing template. The method was immunoSEQ multiplex PCR; TCRdb's version includes in-frame clones alone and lacks a portion of them. The sample lists around 140,000 clones, approximately 50% occurring once. The sample consisted of CD4+ T cells sorted from blood, taken at week 0. The receptors originated from a human donor with alopecia areata.

The rearrangement uses TRBV29-1 and TRBJ2-3; TRBD2 might be the D (6 bases). The CDR3 runs to 14 residues. Trimming shortened V by 4 bases and J by 0 bases, and 11 bases separated the two germline ends. CDR1 is SQVTM, CDR2 ANQGSEA, per germline. CDR3 DNA: TGCAGCGTTGCTCTAGCGCCTAGCACAGATACGCAGTATTTT. Translation gives CSVALAPSTDTQYF.

There are a few counts of this clone. The chain joins TRBV5-1 to TRBJ2-5; D gene ambiguous. This CDR3 contains 13 residues. Germline CDR1 SGHRS, CDR2 YFSETQ. V was cut by 0 bases and J by 5 bases, with 8 bases left in between. This chain's CDR3 is CASSLAEKETQYF. DNA of the CDR3: TGCGCCAGCAGCTTGGCAGAGAAGGAGACCCAGTACTTC.

This sequence joins TRBV5-1 and TRBJ2-7, with D hard to call. CDR1 SGHRS and CDR2 YFSETQ come from the germline V gene. V was clipped by 2 bases and J by 0 bases, with 9 bases between them. This CDR3 is built from 14 residues. The CDR3 is CASSFGRNSYEQYF. The CDR3 region has the DNA TGCGCCAGCAGCTTTGGACGGAACTCCTACGAGCAGTACTTC.

This clone was seen more than once but under ten times. The chain joins TRBV29-1 to TRBJ2-2; D is undetermined. The length of the CDR3 is 13 residues. The germline V gene has CDR1 SQVTM and CDR2 ANQGSEA. Between the trimmed V and J ends, which lost 3 bases and 6 bases, there was a span of 11 bases. CDR3 bases: TGCAGCGTTGATTTTGGTGCGGCCGGGGAGCTGTTTTTT. Translated: CSVDFGAAGELFF.

V usage is TRBV4-1 and J usage is TRBJ2-5; D call uncertain. The germline V and J ends were trimmed by 4 bases and 4 bases, with 13 bases remaining between them. CDR1 MGHRA and CDR2 YSYEKL come from the germline V gene. The CDR3 runs to 14 residues. In DNA, the CDR3 is TGCGCCAGCAGCCCTACGGGCGTTGGAGAGACCCAGTACTTC. Translation: CASSPTGVGETQYF.

This chain uses TRBV29-1 with TRBJ2-7, with unresolved D. V lost 0 bases and J lost 1, with 10 bases in between. The CDR3 runs 14 residues. The V gene's germline CDR1 is SQVTM and CDR2 ANQGSEA. The chain's CDR3 is CSVEDTLRSYEQYF. DNA for the CDR3: TGCAGCGTTGAAGATACGCTCAGATCCTACGAGCAGTACTTC.

The rearrangement links TRBV2 to TRBJ2-7, with D possibly matching TRBD2 (6 bases). V lost 4 bases to trimming and J lost 0 bases, with 13 bases between them. CDR1 and CDR2 (germline): SNHLY, FYNNEI. The CDR3 length is 15 residues. The CDR3 is CASSVRTTYSYEQYF. The DNA for the CDR3 is TGTGCCAGCAGTGTGCGGACTACCTACTCCTACGAGCAGTACTTC. The variable domain in full, completed from reference TRBV2 and TRBJ2-7, reads EPEVTQTPSHQVTQMGQEVILRCVPISNHLYFYWYRQILGQKVEFLVSFYNNEISEKSEIFDDQFSVERPDGSNFTLKIRSTKLEDSAMYFCASSVRTTYSYEQYFGPGTRLTVT.

V and J are TRBV23-1 and TRBJ2-3, with 7 bases that match TRBD1. TRBV23-1 is identified as an open reading frame with a role that is uncertain. The junction had 11 bases not matched to a gene; V was cut back by 4 bases and J by 1 base. The CDR3 covers 17 residues. CDR3 sequence: CASSPLGQAGRTDTQYF. The CDR3 coding sequence is TGCGCCAGCAGTCCCTTAGGACAGGCCGGCCGCACAGATACGCAGTATTTT.

The gene calls are TRBV9 and TRBJ2-7; D not certain. The V end was cut by 0 bases, the J end by 0 bases, with 10 bases between. Germline assignment: CDR1 SGDLS and CDR2 YYNGEE. The CDR3 is 15 amino acids. The CDR3 coding sequence is TGTGCCAGCAGCGTAGGGCTTCCCCTCTCCTACGAGCAGTACTTC. It is translated as CASSVGLPLSYEQYF.

The rearrangement uses TRBV18 and TRBJ2-5; perhaps TRBD2 as D (6 bases). Trimming removed 4 bases at V and 4 bases at J, with 10 bases between. The CDR3 is 13 amino acids. Germline CDR1 and CDR2: KGHSH and LQKENI. In DNA form, the CDR3 reads TGTGCCAGCTCACAGACTAGAGGAGAGACCCAGTACTTC. Translation: CASSQTRGETQYF.

The chain combines TRBV5-1 with TRBJ2-5; D unclear. Trimming took off 0 bases at V and 5 bases at J, with 11 bases between the two ends. Germline V gene lookup returns CDR1 SGHRS and CDR2 YFSETQ. The CDR3 contains 14 residues. Here the CDR3 DNA reads TGCGCCAGCAGCTTGGGTCGCACCGACGAGACCCAGTACTTC. This encodes CASSLGRTDETQYF. The whole variable domain, filled in from reference TRBV5-1 and TRBJ2-5, reads KAGVTQTPRYLIKTRGQQVTLSCSPISGHRSVSWYQQTPGQGLQFLFEYFSETQRNKGNFPGRFSGRQFSNSRSEMNVSTLELGDSALYLCASSLGRTDETQYFGPGTRLLVL.

V is TRBV9 and J is TRBJ1-5; possibly TRBD1 for D (5 bases). In germline, CDR1 is SGDLS, CDR2 YYNGEE. V was pared by 4 bases and J by 3 bases, with 29 bases between. CDR3 length: 20 amino acids. CDR3 sequence (DNA): TGTGCCAGCAGCCATCATCTTCAAACCTCGGGACCCCGAACCAATCAGCCCCAGCATTTT. It translates to CASSHHLQTSGPRTNQPQHF. The full variable domain, completed using reference TRBV9 and TRBJ1-5, is DSGVTQTPKHLITATGQRVTLRCSPRSGDLSVYWYQQSLDQGLQFLIQYYNGEERAKGNILERFSAQQFPDLHSELNLSSLELGDSALYFCASSHHLQTSGPRTNQPQHFGDGTRLSIL.

This chain links TRBV6-5 with TRBJ1-1; 7 positions match TRBD1. The CDR3 sequence is 14 residues long. The V segment lost 2 bases and the J segment 11 bases; nucleotides outside the gene matches: 11. CDR1 and CDR2 from the germline V gene are MNHEY and SVGAGI. CDR3 sequence reads: CASSYATGRVKAFF. The CDR3 DNA follows: TGTGCCAGCAGTTACGCGACAGGGAGGGTAAAGGCTTTCTTT.

The V gene is TRBV4-3, the J gene TRBJ2-3; no clear D gene. V lost 1 base and J lost 2, with 7 bases in between. This CDR3 has 14 residues. Germline lookup yields CDR1 LGHNA and CDR2 YSLEER. The CDR3 here is CASSQVANTDTQYF. The CDR3 nucleotides are TGCGCCAGCAGCCAAGTCGCCAACACAGATACGCAGTATTTT.

This clone showed up just a few times. V usage is TRBV6-5 and J usage is TRBJ1-5; unclear D gene. Looked up from germline, CDR1 is MNHEY and CDR2 is SVGAGI. The CDR3 sequence is 15 residues long. V was cut by 6 bases and J by 0 bases, with 12 bases left in between. The CDR3, as DNA: TGTGCCAGCAGCCGTCGACCTGATAGCAATCAGCCCCAGCATTTT. Protein product: CASSRRPDSNQPQHF.

This clone has more than one count but fewer than ten. V usage is TRBV5-1 and J usage is TRBJ2-1, with D unclear. Germline CDR1 is SGHRS and CDR2 is YFSETQ. The CDR3 runs to 13 residues. V was shortened by 5 bases and J by 9 bases, with 15 bases between the two germline ends. The CDR3 sequence: CASRPGSPGEQFF. The CDR3 coding sequence is TGCGCCAGCAGGCCTGGATCCCCCGGTGAGCAGTTCTTC.

This sequence joins TRBV7-2 and TRBJ2-5; D is possibly TRBD1 (5 bases). CDR1 and CDR2 from the germline V gene are SGHTA and FQGNSA. Trimming removed 5 bases at V and 5 bases at J, with 9 bases between. This CDR3 spans 12 amino acids. Written as DNA, the CDR3 is TGTGCCAGCAGCCGACAGAGGGAGACCCAGTACTTC. Protein: CASSRQRETQYF. The full variable domain, with the rest looked up from reference TRBV7-2 and TRBJ2-5, is GAGVSQSPSNKVTEKGKDVELRCDPISGHTALYWYRQSLGQGLEFLIYFQGNSAPDKSGLPSDRFSAERTGGSVSTLTIQRTQQEDSAVYLCASSRQRETQYFGPGTRLLVL.

The genes are TRBV5-1 and TRBJ2-1; 9 positions match TRBD1. This CDR3 is 15 amino acids long. Germline-derived CDR1 and CDR2 are SGHRS and YFSETQ. J lost 8 bases, V lost 0 bases, and 6 bases had no gene match. The CDR3 bases are TGCGCCAGCAGCTTGGCGGGACAGGGAGGGGATGAGCAGTTCTTC. This translates into CASSLAGQGGDEQFF. The full variable domain, its missing parts supplied by reference TRBV5-1 and TRBJ2-1, is KAGVTQTPRYLIKTRGQQVTLSCSPISGHRSVSWYQQTPGQGLQFLFEYFSETQRNKGNFPGRFSGRQFSNSRSEMNVSTLELGDSALYLCASSLAGQGGDEQFFGPGTRLTVL.

This chain links TRBV6-1 with TRBJ2-7; 8 bases map to TRBD1. Germline CDR1 is MNHNS and CDR2 is SASEGT. This CDR3 is 14 amino acids long. With 5 bases clipped from V and 1 base from J, the junction kept 4 bases outside the gene matches. CDR3 region: CASSRQGTSYEQYF. The CDR3 DNA reads TGTGCCAGCAGTCGACAGGGGACGTCCTACGAGCAGTACTTC.

The chain employs TRBV29-1 and TRBJ1-4, with 8 bases matching TRBD1. The germline CDR1 and CDR2 sequences are SQVTM and ANQGSEA. CDR3 length equals 13 residues. The V and J ends lost 7 bases and 4 bases, in that order; junction bases with no gene match: 5. The CDR3 reads CSGRQGSNEKLFF. CDR3 in DNA: TGCAGCGGCAGACAGGGGAGTAATGAAAAACTGTTTTTT.

This chain links TRBV5-1 with TRBJ2-1; 11 positions agree with TRBD2. The V and J ends lost 3 bases and 5 bases, in that order; junction bases with no gene match: 10. This CDR3 is 17 amino acids long. Germline lookup yields CDR1 SGHRS and CDR2 YFSETQ. The CDR3 region has the DNA TGCGCCAGCAGCTCCCTCCCGACTAGCGGGATCAACAATGAGCAGTTCTTC. As protein: CASSSLPTSGINNEQFF. The complete variable domain, with remaining parts taken from reference TRBV5-1 and TRBJ2-1, reads KAGVTQTPRYLIKTRGQQVTLSCSPISGHRSVSWYQQTPGQGLQFLFEYFSETQRNKGNFPGRFSGRQFSNSRSEMNVSTLELGDSALYLCASSSLPTSGINNEQFFGPGTRLTVL.

This chain joins TRBV9 and TRBJ1-1; no clear D gene. The length of the CDR3 is 14 residues. Trimming stripped 4 bases from V and 1 base from J, with 11 bases between. CDR1 is SGDLS, CDR2 YYNGEE, per germline. The CDR3 DNA follows: TGTGCCAGCAGCCCCCGACTGGAGAACACTGAAGCTTTCTTT. The encoded protein is CASSPRLENTEAFF.

V and J are TRBV7-9 and TRBJ2-7; no firm D call. CDR3 size: 13 residues. Germline V gene lookup returns CDR1 SEHNR and CDR2 FQNEAQ (reference sequence). V was trimmed by 5 bases and J by 3 bases, leaving 11 bases between them. This CDR3 is CASSSPGDYEQYF. The CDR3 DNA reads TGTGCCAGCAGCAGTCCAGGAGACTACGAGCAGTACTTC.

This clone was counted between two and nine times. The V and J genes are TRBV29-1 and TRBJ2-3; 10 positions agree with TRBD1. CDR1 SQVTM and CDR2 ANQGSEA come from the germline V gene. V lost 7 bases to trimming and J lost 5 bases; unmatched junction nucleotides: 6. The CDR3 contains 13 residues. CDR3 sequence (DNA): TGCAGCGCCGACAGGGGGCAAGAAGATACGCAGTATTTT. Protein product: CSADRGQEDTQYF.

The rearrangement uses TRBV30 and TRBJ2-7; a possible D gene is TRBD1 (6 bases). The CDR3 consists of 13 residues. From germline, CDR1 is GTSNPN and CDR2 SVGIG (reference sequence). The ends were cut back, 4 bases at V and 2 bases at J, with 12 bases in the middle. The CDR3 DNA is TGTGCCTGGAACCGACAGGTCGCCTACGAGCAGTACTTC. It translates to CAWNRQVAYEQYF.

This sequence joins TRBV2 and TRBJ2-1, with 10 positions matching TRBD1. CDR1 and CDR2 (germline): SNHLY, FYNNEI. The trim removed 8 bases at V and 9 bases at J, leaving 7 bases unmatched. This CDR3 spans 13 amino acids. The CDR3: CASQVGQGGEQFF. In DNA, the CDR3 is TGTGCCAGCCAGGTCGGACAGGGGGGTGAGCAGTTCTTC.

The chain recombines TRBV7-2 with TRBJ2-3, with 10 bases matching TRBD1. V was pared by 3 bases and J by 4 bases, with 4 bases of the junction left unmatched. Looked up from germline, CDR1 is SGHTA and CDR2 is FQGNSA. This CDR3 is 15 amino acids long. The CDR3 is CASSFRDRGADTQYF. The CDR3 DNA is TGTGCCAGCAGCTTCCGGGACAGGGGTGCAGATACGCAGTATTTT.